The source of this T cell receptor beta chain is a study of regulatory T cells in long-lasting Graves disease. This clonotype was seen many times. Regarding time point: newly diagnosed GD, antithyroid drugs for less than 3 months. PBMCs were the source of the RNA used for TCR sequencing. CDR3 regions were amplified by Arm-PCR using iRepertoire HTBI primers to build TCR beta libraries. TCRdb reanalysed the multiplex PCR reads using MiXCR and keeps one entry per CDR3 protein. In the table there are approximately 400,000 distinct CDR3 sequences, around 16% of which are singletons. Germline values: CDR1 SNHLY, CDR2 FYNNEI. With 1 base clipped from V and 5 bases from J, the junction kept 5 bases outside the gene matches. There are 15 residues in the CDR3. This same sample was also part of a study on T cells in Graves' hyperthyroidism and ophthalmopathy. From that report: HTBI primers were used for first-round RT-PCR of the TCR CDR3.

The rearrangement links TRBV2 to TRBJ2-7; TRBD2 agrees at 10 bases. The receptor comes from a middle-aged woman with Graves disease. The sequences come from peripheral blood mononuclear cells (PBMCs), collected at new diagnosis, from a patient treated with antithyroid drugs. CDR3: CASSEDGLAGDEQYF. The CDR3 DNA follows: TGTGCCAGCAGTGAAGACGGGCTAGCGGGAGACGAGCAGTACTTC.